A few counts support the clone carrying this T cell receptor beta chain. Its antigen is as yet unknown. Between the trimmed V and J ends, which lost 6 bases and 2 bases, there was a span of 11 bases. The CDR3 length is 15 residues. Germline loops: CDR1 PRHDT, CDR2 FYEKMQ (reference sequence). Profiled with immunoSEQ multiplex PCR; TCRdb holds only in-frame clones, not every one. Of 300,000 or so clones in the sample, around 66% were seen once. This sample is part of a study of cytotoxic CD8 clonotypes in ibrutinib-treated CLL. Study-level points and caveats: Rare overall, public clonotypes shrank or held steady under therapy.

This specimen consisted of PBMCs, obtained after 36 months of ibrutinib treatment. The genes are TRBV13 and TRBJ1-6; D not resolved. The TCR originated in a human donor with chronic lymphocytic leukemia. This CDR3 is CASRYYSAYNSPLHF. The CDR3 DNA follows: TGTGCCAGCAGGTACTATTCCGCCTATAATTCACCCCTCCACTTT.